This T cell receptor (beta chain) was obtained from a study of blood T cells in healthy people across ages. Findings of the study overall: CMV status of donors was unknown, possibly confounding expanded clonotype changes. Estimates drawn from one million T cells were deemed to understate diversity.

With a J-beta primer mix and a sample-barcoded 5' primer, a second PCR ran about 7 to 11 cycles. TCRdb reprocessed the 5' RACE reads via MiXCR and lists one record per CDR3 protein. This table holds roughly 2 million distinct CDR3 sequences, about 50% found once. Details on this clonotype: No antigen is known for it.

This CDR3 spans 18 amino acids. Germline assignment: CDR1 KGHDR and CDR2 SFDVKD. The V and J ends lost 4 bases and 7 bases, in that order; junction bases with no gene match: 16. This receptor was taken from a woman aged 40 to 55 in good health. The sequenced sample consisted of blood. The rearrangement uses TRBV24-1 and TRBJ2-1, with 9 bases identical to TRBD1. The CDR3 spells CATSDPASTGGGKNEQFF. The CDR3 DNA reads TGTGCCACCAGTGACCCTGCCTCGACAGGGGGTGGTAAAAATGAGCAGTTCTTC.